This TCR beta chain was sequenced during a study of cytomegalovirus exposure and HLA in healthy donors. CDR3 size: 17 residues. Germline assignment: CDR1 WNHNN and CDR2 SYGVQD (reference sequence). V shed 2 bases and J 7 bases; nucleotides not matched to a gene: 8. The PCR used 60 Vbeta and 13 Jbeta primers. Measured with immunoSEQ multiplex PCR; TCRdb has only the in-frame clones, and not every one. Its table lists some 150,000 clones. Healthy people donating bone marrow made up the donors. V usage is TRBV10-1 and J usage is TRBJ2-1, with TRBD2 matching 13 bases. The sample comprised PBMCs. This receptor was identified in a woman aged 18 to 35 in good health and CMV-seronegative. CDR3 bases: TGCGCCAGCAGTGAGGTCGTAGGGACTAGCGGGACAAATGAGCAGTTCTTC. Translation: CASSEVVGTSGTNEQFF.